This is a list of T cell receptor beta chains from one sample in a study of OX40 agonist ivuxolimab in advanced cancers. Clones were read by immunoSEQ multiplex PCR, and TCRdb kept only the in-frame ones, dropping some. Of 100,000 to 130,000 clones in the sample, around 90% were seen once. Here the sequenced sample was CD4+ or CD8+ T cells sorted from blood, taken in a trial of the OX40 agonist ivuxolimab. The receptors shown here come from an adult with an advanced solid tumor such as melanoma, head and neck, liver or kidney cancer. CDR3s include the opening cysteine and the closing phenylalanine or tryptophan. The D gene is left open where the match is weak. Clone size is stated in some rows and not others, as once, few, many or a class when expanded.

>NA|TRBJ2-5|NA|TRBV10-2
TGCGCCAGCAGTGGTACTAGAACAGCCCAGTACTTC
CASSGTRTAQYF
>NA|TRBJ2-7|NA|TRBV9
TGTGCCAGCAGCGTAGCTTTCGGGGCCCTCTACGAGCAGTACTTC
CASSVAFGALYEQYF
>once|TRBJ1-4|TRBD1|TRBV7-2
TGTGCCAGCAGCTCCCGACAGGGGAAACTGTTTTTT
CASSSRQGKLFF
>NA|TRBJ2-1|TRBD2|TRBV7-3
TGTGCCAGCAGCTTAAAAGGGACTAGCGTCGACAATGAGCAGTTCTTC
CASSLKGTSVDNEQFF
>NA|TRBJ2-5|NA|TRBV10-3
TGTGCCATCAGTGAACGGGAGCAGACCCAGTACTTC
CAISEREQTQYF
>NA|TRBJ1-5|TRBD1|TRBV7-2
TGTGCCAGCAGCTCGACAGGGGGCGCGTCCTATAGCAATCAGCCCCAGCATTTT
CASSSTGGASYSNQPQHF
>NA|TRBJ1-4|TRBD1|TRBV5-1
TGCGCCAGCAGCTCGACAGGGGGCGAAAGCGAAAAACTGTTTTTT
CASSSTGGESEKLFF
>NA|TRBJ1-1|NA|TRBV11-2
TGTGCCAGCAGCTTAGCAGAAAACACTGAAGCTTTCTTT
CASSLAENTEAFF
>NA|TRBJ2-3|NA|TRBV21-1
TGTGCCAGCAGCAAAGCGGTTGCGCGGGAGTCTTCTCGTCGCACAGATACGCAGTATTTT
CASSKAVARESSRRTDTQYF
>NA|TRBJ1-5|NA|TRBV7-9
TGTGCCAGCAGCTTCTGGCCGAACAATCAGCCCCAGCATTTT
CASSFWPNNQPQHF
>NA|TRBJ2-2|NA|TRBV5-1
TGCGCCAGCAGCTTGGTGGGGGGCCCCACCGGGGAGCTGTTTTTT
CASSLVGGPTGELFF
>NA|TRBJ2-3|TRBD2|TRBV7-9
TGTGCCAGCAGCTTAGACGGGATCGGGGGGGCGCAGTATTTT
CASSLDGIGGAQYF
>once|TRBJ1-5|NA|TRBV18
TGTGCCAGCTCACCACGAGTAGGGACGGATAGCAATCAGCCCCAGCATTTT
CASSPRVGTDSNQPQHF
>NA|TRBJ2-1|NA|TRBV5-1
TGCGCCAGCAGCTTGGGACAGTACAATGAGCAGTTCTTC
CASSLGQYNEQFF
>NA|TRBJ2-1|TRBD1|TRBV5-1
TGCGCCAGCTTTTCCTTACAGGGGGCGGTGAATGAGCAGTTCTTC
CASFSLQGAVNEQFF
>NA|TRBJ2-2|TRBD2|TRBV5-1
TGCGCCAGCAGCTCGTCTAGCGGGACGAACACCGGGGAGCTGTTTTTT
CASSSSSGTNTGELFF
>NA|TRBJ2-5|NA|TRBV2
NA
CASSTSTGDETQYF
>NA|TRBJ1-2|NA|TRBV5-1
TGCGCCAGCAGTACCCCGGGGGTAGGGTATGGCTACACCTTC
CASSTPGVGYGYTF
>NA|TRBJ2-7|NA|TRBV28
TGTGCCAGCAGCCCTTCGAGCTCCTACGAGCAGTACTTC
CASSPSSSYEQYF
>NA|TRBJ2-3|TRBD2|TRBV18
TGTGCCAGCTCACCAGTGACTAGCGCAGATACGCAGTATTTT
CASSPVTSADTQYF
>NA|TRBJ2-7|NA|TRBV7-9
TGTGCCAGCGTGGGACCCGACTACGAGCAGTACTTC
CASVGPDYEQYF
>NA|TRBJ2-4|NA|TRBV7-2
TGTGCCAGCAGCTTACAACGGGTCTCGGAGGCCAAAAACATTCAGTACTTC
CASSLQRVSEAKNIQYF
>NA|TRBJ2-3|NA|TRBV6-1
TGTGCCAGCAGTGATATAGGCGCAGATACGCAGTATTTT
CASSDIGADTQYF
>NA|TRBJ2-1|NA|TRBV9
TGTGCCAGCAGCGTATTTCAAACTCCACCAACGAACAATGAGCAGTTCTTC
CASSVFQTPPTNNEQFF
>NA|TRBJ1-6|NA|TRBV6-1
TGTGCCAGCAGTGATATGCTCGTGGCAGGGGCTTCACCCCTCCACTTT
CASSDMLVAGASPLHF
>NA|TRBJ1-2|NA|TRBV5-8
TGTGCCAGCAGCCGGGACGGCTGGGAAGCGGGATATGGCTACACCTTC
CASSRDGWEAGYGYTF
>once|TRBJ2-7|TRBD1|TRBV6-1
TGTGCCAGCAGAACCGGGACAGCCTACGAGCAGTACTTC
CASRTGTAYEQYF
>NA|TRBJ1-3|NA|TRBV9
TGTGCCAGCAGCCCCACGCTTTTTGGAAACACCATATATTTT
CASSPTLFGNTIYF
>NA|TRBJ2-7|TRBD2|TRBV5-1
TGCGCCAGCAGCTTCACTAGCGGAAACTACGAGCAGTACTTC
CASSFTSGNYEQYF
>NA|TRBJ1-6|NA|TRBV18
TGTGCCAGCTCTGTGGGTCCCAATTCACCCCTCCACTTT
CASSVGPNSPLHF
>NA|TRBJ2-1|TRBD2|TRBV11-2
TGTGCCAGCAAGGGTGTGACGAGCGGGAGTGGGAATGAGCAGTTCTTC
CASKGVTSGSGNEQFF
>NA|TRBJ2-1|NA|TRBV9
TGTGCCAGCAGCCGGTCGGGAGCCCTCACCCCCAATGAGCAGTTCTTC
CASSRSGALTPNEQFF
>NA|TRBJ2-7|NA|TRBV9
TGTGCCAGCAGCGTAGTCCTAGCGCCCTTTTACTACGAGCAGTACTTC
CASSVVLAPFYYEQYF
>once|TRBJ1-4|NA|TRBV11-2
TGTGCCAGCAGCTTAGATCTGGTACAAAATGAAAAACTGTTTTTT
CASSLDLVQNEKLFF
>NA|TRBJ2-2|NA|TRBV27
TGTGCCAGCAGTTTGGGAGAGCCCCCGGTCTCCGGGGAGCTGTTTTTT
CASSLGEPPVSGELFF
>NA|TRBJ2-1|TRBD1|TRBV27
TGTGCCAGCAGTTTATCGTGGGGGACAGCGTACAATGAGCAGTTCTTC
CASSLSWGTAYNEQFF
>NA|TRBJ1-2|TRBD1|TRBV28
TGTGCCAGCAGTTTACCCGCCACAGGGGGTAACTATGGCTACACCTTC
CASSLPATGGNYGYTF
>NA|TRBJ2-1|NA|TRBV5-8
TGTGCCAGCAGCTTGTTTCAGGGAAACACCTACAATGAGCAGTTCTTC
CASSLFQGNTYNEQFF
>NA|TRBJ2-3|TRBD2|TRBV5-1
TGCGCCAGCAGTTTAATGCTAGCGGGAGGACTCAGCACAGATACGCAGTATTTT
CASSLMLAGGLSTDTQYF
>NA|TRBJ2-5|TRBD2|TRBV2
TGTGCCAGCAGTGAAGGGACTAGCGGGAGGACTTGGTACCAAGAGACCCAGTACTTC
CASSEGTSGRTWYQETQYF
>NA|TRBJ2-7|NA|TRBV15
TGTGCCACCAGCAGAGATGACAGGACAGACTTC
CATSRDDRTDF
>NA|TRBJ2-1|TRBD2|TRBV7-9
TGTGCCAGCAGCTTAAGCCTAGCGGGAAACGAGCAGTTCTTC
CASSLSLAGNEQFF
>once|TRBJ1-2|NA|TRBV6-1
TGTGCCAGCAGTGACGCGGGCAGGGTGCTGTTGGACTATGGCTACACCTTC
CASSDAGRVLLDYGYTF
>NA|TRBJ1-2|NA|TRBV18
TGTGCCAGCTCACCAAATGACTTTAACTATGGCTACACCTTC
CASSPNDFNYGYTF
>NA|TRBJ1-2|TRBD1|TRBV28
TGTGCCAGCCGGACAGTGACAGGGAGACTGGATGGCTACACCTTC
CASRTVTGRLDGYTF
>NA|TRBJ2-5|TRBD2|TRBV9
TGTGCCAGCAGCGCGTGGACTAGCCAGGGGTTGGAGACCCAGTACTTC
CASSAWTSQGLETQYF